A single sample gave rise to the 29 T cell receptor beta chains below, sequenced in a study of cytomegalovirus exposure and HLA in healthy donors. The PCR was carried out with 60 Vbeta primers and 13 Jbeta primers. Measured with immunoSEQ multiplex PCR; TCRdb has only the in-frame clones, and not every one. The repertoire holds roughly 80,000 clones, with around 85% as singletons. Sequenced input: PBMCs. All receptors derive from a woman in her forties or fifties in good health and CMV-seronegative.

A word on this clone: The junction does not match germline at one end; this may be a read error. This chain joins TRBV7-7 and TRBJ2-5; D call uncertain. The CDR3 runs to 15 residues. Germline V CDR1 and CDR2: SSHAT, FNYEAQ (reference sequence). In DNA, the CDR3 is TGTGCTAGCAGCTTGCTAGTAGCCCCCCAAGAGACCCAGTACTTC. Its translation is CASSLLVAPQETQYF.

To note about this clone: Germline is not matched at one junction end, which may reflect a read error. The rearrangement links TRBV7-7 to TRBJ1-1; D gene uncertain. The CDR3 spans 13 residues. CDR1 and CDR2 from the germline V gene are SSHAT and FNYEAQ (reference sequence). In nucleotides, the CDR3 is TGTGCTAGCAGCTTAGATAGGAACACTGAAGCTTTCTTT. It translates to CASSLDRNTEAFF.

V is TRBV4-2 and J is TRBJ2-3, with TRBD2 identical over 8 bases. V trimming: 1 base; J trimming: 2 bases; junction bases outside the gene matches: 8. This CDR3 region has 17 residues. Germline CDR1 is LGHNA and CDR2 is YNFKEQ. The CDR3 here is CASSQAVGGGLTDTQYF. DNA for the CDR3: TGTGCCAGCAGCCAAGCAGTGGGCGGGGGGCTCACAGATACGCAGTATTTT.

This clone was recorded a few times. The CDR3 DNA reads TGTGCCAGCATACGCGACTCCTACAATGAGCAGTTCTTC. This sequence encodes CASIRDSYNEQFF. The gene calls are TRBV6-1 and TRBJ2-1; D call uncertain. Germline V CDR1 and CDR2: MNHNS, SASEGT. Trimming stripped 7 bases from V and 0 bases from J, with 7 bases between. CDR3 length: 13 amino acids.

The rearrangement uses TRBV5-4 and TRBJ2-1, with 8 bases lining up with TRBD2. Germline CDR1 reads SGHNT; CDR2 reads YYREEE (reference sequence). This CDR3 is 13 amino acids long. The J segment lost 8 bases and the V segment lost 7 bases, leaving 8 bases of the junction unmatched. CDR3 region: CASGTRGLDEQFF. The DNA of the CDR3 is TGTGCCAGCGGGACTAGGGGTTTGGATGAGCAGTTCTTC. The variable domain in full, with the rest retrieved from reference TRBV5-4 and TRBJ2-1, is ETGVTQSPTHLIKTRGQQVTLRCSSQSGHNTVSWYQQALGQGPQFIFQYYREEENGRGNFPPRFSGLQFPNYSSELNVNALELDDSALYLCASGTRGLDEQFFGPGTRLTVL.

The CDR3 here is CASSPTGGRNTEAFF. In nucleotides, the CDR3 is TGTGCCAGCAGTCCAACAGGGGGCAGGAACACTGAAGCTTTCTTT. This sequence joins TRBV6-1 and TRBJ1-1; 9 bases are a match to TRBD1. Germline V lookup: CDR1 MNHNS, CDR2 SASEGT. The CDR3 length is 15 residues. Unmatched junction bases numbered 5, after V lost 5 bases and J lost 1 base.

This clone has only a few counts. The CDR3 is CASSLPSPQGTGRNIQYF. Here the CDR3 DNA reads TGTGCCAGCTCACTCCCCTCCCCCCAGGGGACAGGGAGAAACATTCAGTACTTC. The gene calls are TRBV18 and TRBJ2-4; 9 nucleotides agree with TRBD1. The CDR3 sequence is 18 residues long. CDR1 is KGHSH and CDR2 is LQKENI in the germline V gene. V was clipped by 4 bases and J by 6 bases; unmatched bases: 16.

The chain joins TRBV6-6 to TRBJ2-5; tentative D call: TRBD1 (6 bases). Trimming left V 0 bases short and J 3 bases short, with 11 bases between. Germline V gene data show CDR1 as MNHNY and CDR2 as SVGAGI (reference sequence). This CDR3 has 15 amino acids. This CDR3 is CASSYSPDSKETQYF. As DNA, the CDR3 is TGTGCCAGCAGTTACTCCCCGGACAGTAAAGAGACCCAGTACTTC.

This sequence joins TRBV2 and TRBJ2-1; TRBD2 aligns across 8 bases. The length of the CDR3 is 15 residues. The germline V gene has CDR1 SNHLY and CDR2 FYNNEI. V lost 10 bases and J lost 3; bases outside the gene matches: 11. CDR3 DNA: TGTGCCACTGCGGGACTAGGGACGATCTACAATGAGCAGTTCTTC. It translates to CATAGLGTIYNEQFF.

DNA for the CDR3: TGTGCCAGCAGTGCGGGGTATCATAATGAAAAACTGTTTTTT. Translation gives CASSAGYHNEKLFF. V gene TRBV25-1 combines with J gene TRBJ1-4; unclear D gene. The germline CDR1 and CDR2 sequences are MGHDK and SYGVNS. Trimming removed 4 bases from V and 4 bases from J, with 10 bases in between. The CDR3 contains 14 residues.

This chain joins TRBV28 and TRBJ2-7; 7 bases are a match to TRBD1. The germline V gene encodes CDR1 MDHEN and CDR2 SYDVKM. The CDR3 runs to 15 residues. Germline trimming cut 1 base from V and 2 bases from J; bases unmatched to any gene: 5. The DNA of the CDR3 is TGTGCCAGCAGTTTATCCCGACAGGGCCCCTACGAGCAGTACTTC. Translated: CASSLSRQGPYEQYF.

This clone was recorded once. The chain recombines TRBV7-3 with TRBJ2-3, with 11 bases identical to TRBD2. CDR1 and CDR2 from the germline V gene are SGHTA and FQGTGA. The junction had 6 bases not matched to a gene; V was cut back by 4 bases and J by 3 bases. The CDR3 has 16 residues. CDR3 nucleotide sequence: TGTGCCAGCAGCTCCCATAGCGGGAGGGTTACAGATACGCAGTATTTT. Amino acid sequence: CASSSHSGRVTDTQYF.

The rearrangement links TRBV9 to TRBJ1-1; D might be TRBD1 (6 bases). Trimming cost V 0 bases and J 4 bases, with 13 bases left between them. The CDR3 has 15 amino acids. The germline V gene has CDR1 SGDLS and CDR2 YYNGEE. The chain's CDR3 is CASSVVGGASTEAFF. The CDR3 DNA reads TGTGCCAGCAGCGTAGTTGGGGGCGCGTCCACTGAAGCTTTCTTT.

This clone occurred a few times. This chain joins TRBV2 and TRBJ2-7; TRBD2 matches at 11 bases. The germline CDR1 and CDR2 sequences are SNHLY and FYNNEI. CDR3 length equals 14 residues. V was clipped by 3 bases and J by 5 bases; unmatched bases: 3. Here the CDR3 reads CASSELAGGDEQYF. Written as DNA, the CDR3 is TGTGCCAGCAGTGAGTTAGCGGGAGGGGACGAGCAGTACTTC.

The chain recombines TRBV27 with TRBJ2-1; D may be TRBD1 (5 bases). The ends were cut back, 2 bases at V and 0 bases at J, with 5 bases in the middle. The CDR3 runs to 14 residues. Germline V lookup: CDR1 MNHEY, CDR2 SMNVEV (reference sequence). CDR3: CASSLRGSYNEQFF. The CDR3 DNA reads TGTGCCAGCAGTTTAAGGGGCTCCTACAATGAGCAGTTCTTC.

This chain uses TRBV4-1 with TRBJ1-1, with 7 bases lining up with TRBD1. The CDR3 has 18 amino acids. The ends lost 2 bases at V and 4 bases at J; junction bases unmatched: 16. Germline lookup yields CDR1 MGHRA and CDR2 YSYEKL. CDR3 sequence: CASSQPRLLTGRITEAFF. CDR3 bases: TGCGCCAGCAGCCAACCCCGCCTCTTGACAGGGAGGATCACTGAAGCTTTCTTT.

CDR3 bases: TGTGCCAGCAGTGAACCCTTAGGCAGGGTAGACGAGCAGTACGTC. Its translation is CASSEPLGRVDEQYV. J is TRBJ2-7 and V is TRBV6-1; D is perhaps TRBD1 (5 bases). The CDR3 runs 15 residues. The V end was cut by 2 bases, the J end by 5 bases, with 16 bases between. Germline values: CDR1 MNHNS, CDR2 SASEGT.

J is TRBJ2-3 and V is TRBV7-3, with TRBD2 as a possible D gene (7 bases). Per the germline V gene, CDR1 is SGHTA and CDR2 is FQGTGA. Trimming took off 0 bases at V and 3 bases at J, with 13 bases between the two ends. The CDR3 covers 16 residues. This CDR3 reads CASSLTVGGPTDTQYF. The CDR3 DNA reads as TGTGCCAGCAGCTTAACAGTGGGGGGGCCAACAGATACGCAGTATTTT.

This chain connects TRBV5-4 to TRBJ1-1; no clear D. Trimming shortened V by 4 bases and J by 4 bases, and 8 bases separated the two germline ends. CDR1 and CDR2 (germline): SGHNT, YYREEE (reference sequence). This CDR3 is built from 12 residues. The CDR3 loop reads CASSRDSTEAFF. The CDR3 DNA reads TGTGCCAGCAGCAGAGATAGCACTGAAGCTTTCTTT.

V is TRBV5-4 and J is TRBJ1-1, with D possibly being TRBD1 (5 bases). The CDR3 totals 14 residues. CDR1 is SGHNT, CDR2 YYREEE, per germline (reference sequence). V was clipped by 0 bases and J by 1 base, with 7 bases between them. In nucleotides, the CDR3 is TGTGCCAGCAGCTTGGACAGGAGGAACACTGAAGCTTTCTTT. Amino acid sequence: CASSLDRRNTEAFF.

The CDR3 region has the DNA TGTGCCAGCAGTTATGTCGGCAGGGGATATGAAGCTTTCTTT. Its translation: CASSYVGRGYEAFF. This chain links TRBV27 with TRBJ1-1, with D possibly being TRBD1 (6 bases). This CDR3 has 14 residues. The germline V and J ends were trimmed by 4 bases and 7 bases, with 16 bases remaining between them. Looked up from germline, CDR1 is MNHEY and CDR2 is SMNVEV (reference sequence).

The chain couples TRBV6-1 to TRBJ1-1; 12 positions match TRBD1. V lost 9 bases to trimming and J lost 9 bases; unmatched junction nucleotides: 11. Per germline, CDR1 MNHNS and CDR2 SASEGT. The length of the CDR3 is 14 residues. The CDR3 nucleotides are TGTGCCAGTCCGGTCCCCGGGACAGGGGGCAAAGCTTTCTTT. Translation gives CASPVPGTGGKAFF.

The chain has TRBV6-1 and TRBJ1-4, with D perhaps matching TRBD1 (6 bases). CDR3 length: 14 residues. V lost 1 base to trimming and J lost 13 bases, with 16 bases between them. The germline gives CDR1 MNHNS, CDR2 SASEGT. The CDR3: CASSEGWGLGRLFF. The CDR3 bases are TGTGCCAGCAGTGAAGGGTGGGGGCTGGGAAGACTGTTTTTT.

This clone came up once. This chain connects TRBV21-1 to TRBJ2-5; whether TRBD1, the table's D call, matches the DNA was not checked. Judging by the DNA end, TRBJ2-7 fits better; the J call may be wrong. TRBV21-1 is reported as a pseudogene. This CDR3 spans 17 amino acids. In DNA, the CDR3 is TGTGCCAGCAGCATCACCGGGACAGGGGACGCAGTATACGAGCAGTACTTC. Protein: CASSITGTGDAVYEQYF.

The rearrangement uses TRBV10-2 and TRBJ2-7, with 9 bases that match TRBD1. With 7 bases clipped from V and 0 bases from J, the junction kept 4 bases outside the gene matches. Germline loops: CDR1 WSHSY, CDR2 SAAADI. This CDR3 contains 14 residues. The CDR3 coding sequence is TGCGCCAGCATGGGACAGGGTTTCTCCTACGAGCAGTACGTC. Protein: CASMGQGFSYEQYV.

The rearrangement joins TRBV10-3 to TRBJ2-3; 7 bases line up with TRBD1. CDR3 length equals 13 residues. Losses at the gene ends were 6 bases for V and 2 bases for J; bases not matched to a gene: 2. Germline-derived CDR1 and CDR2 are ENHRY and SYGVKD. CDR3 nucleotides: TGTGCCATCAGACAGGGGCTCACAGATACGCAGTATTTT. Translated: CAIRQGLTDTQYF.

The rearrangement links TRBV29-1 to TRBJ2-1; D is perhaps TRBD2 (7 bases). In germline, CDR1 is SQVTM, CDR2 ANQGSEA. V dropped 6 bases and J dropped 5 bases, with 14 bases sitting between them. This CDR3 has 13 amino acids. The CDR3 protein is CSVGGRGDNEQFF. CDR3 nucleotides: TGCAGCGTCGGTGGGAGGGGGGACAATGAGCAGTTCTTC.

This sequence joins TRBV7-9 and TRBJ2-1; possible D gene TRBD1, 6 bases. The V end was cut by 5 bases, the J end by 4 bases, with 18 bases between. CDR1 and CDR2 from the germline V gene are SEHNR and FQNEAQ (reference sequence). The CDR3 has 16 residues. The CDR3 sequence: CASSPRTAEAYNEQFF. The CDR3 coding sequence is TGTGCCAGCAGCCCCCGGACAGCGGAGGCTTACAATGAGCAGTTCTTC.

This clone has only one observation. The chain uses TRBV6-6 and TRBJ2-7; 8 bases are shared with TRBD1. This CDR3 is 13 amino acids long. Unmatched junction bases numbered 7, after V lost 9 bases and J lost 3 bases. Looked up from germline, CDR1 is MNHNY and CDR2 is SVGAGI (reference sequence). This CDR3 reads CASGQGKLYEQYF. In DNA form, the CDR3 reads TGTGCCAGTGGACAGGGTAAACTCTACGAGCAGTACTTC.